The 8 T cell receptor beta chains given below trace back to one sample, sequenced in a study of OX40 agonist ivuxolimab in advanced cancers. The method was immunoSEQ multiplex PCR; TCRdb's version includes in-frame clones alone and lacks a portion of them. The profile shows 60,000 to 75,000 clones, about 87% of them singletons. This specimen was CD4+ or CD8+ T cells sorted from blood, taken in a trial of the OX40 agonist ivuxolimab. Source of these receptors: an adult with an advanced solid tumor such as melanoma, head and neck, liver or kidney cancer.

This chain uses TRBV7-8 with TRBJ1-5; 7 bases fit TRBD1. The CDR3 covers 13 residues. From germline, CDR1 is SGHVS and CDR2 FQNEAQ. V lost 5 bases and J lost 7; bases outside the gene matches: 5. CDR3 region: CASSAHRGQPQHF. CDR3 DNA sequence: TGTGCCAGCAGCGCACACAGGGGACAGCCCCAGCATTTT.

The DNA of the CDR3 is TGTGCCAGCTCAAACGGGGATAGCCAGCCCCAGCATTTT. This encodes CASSNGDSQPQHF. This rearrangement joins TRBV18 to TRBJ1-5; D unclear. The CDR3 is 13 amino acids. Deletions cut 5 bases from V and 7 bases from J, with 12 bases between. Germline V lookup: CDR1 KGHSH, CDR2 LQKENI. Filled out from reference TRBV18 and TRBJ1-5, the complete variable domain reads NAGVMQNPRHLVRRRGQEARLRCSPMKGHSHVYWYRQLPEEGLKFMVYLQKENIIDESGMPKERFSAEFPKEGPSILRIQQVVRGDSAAYFCASSNGDSQPQHFGDGTRLSIL.

V is TRBV5-4 and J is TRBJ2-2; tentatively, D is TRBD2 (7 bases). In germline, CDR1 is SGHNT, CDR2 YYREEE (reference sequence). The V gene lost 4 bases and the J gene lost 5 bases, with 18 bases spanning the gap. CDR3 size: 16 residues. CDR3 coding DNA: TGTGCCAGCAGCCCTTTTGGGGGGGGCCGTACCGGGGAGCTGTTTTTT. Translation: CASSPFGGGRTGELFF.

This chain connects TRBV11-2 to TRBJ1-4; D not resolved. CDR3 length: 16 residues. The germline V gene encodes CDR1 SGHAT and CDR2 FQNNGV. With 1 base removed from V and 8 bases from J, the gap between germline ends came to 17 bases. The CDR3 reads CASSLGSTRREEKLFF. The CDR3 DNA sequence: TGTGCCAGCAGCTTAGGGTCGACTCGGCGTGAAGAAAAACTGTTTTTT.

This clone was recorded only once. This sequence joins TRBV7-9 and TRBJ1-2; no reliable D call. CDR3 length equals 15 residues. Germline V gene sequence: CDR1 SEHNR, CDR2 FQNEAQ (reference sequence). The germline V and J ends were trimmed by 1 base and 7 bases, with 16 bases remaining between them. The DNA for the CDR3 is TGTGCCAGCAGCTTAGTCGGAGGCACGGGAGGTGGCTACACCTTC. As protein: CASSLVGGTGGGYTF.

V is TRBV12-1 and J is TRBJ2-7; TRBD1 reflects the table's D call only, with no check against the DNA. TRBV12-1 constitutes a pseudogene. The CDR3 runs to 15 residues. CDR3 amino acids: CASSFYTRQGHEQYF. CDR3 DNA sequence: TGTGCCAGCAGCTTTTATACTCGACAGGGGCACGAGCAGTACTTC.

This chain connects TRBV13 to TRBJ2-7; perhaps TRBD2 as D (6 bases). V lost 3 bases to trimming and J lost 3 bases, with 15 bases between them. This CDR3 spans 15 amino acids. The germline CDR1 and CDR2 sequences are PRHDT and FYEKMQ (reference sequence). The CDR3 region is CASSLDHSGFYEQYF. The DNA of the CDR3 is TGTGCCAGCAGCTTGGACCATAGCGGCTTCTACGAGCAGTACTTC. Supplemented by reference TRBV13 and TRBJ2-7, the full variable domain reads AAGVIQSPRHLIKEKRETATLKCYPIPRHDTVYWYQQGPGQDPQFLISFYEKMQSDKGSIPDRFSAQQFSDYHSELNMSSLELGDSALYFCASSLDHSGFYEQYFGPGTRLTVT.

This rearrangement joins TRBV15 to TRBJ1-3; no reliable D call. The CDR3 has 11 amino acids. CDR1 is LNHNV, CDR2 YYDKDF, per germline (reference sequence). V lost 8 bases and J 5 bases, leaving 7 bases between the germline ends. The CDR3 here is CATLERNTIYF. The DNA for the CDR3 is TGTGCCACCCTTGAAAGAAACACCATATATTTT.